This is a list of T cell receptor beta chains from one sample in a study of spatial heterogeneity in lung cancer. TCRdb processed the 5' RACE reads anew with MiXCR; each CDR3 protein has one entry. There are approximately 82,000 distinct CDR3 sequences in the sample; around 12% occur only once, and around 4.6% lies in the top ten. The material sequenced was PBMCs, taken at surgery. Every receptor here comes from a male donor with early-stage non-small cell lung cancer. Both conserved end residues are part of each CDR3. Fields, in order: J gene, D gene, clone size, V gene, CDR3 DNA, CDR3 protein. A D gene is named only where the DNA matches it firmly. Rows may omit the clone size; those that give it use once, few, many or a size class.

j_call: TRBJ2-7; d_call: TRBD2; clone_size: many; v_call: TRBV2; cdr3_nt: TGTGCCAGCAGTTCTAGCGGGGGCCCCTACGAGCAGTACTTC; cdr3_aa: CASSSSGGPYEQYF
j_call: TRBJ1-2; d_call: .; clone_size: .; v_call: TRBV30; cdr3_nt: TGTGCCTGGAGTGTCTCGACCCAAGGCTATGGCTACACCTTC; cdr3_aa: CAWSVSTQGYGYTF
j_call: TRBJ2-1; d_call: TRBD1; clone_size: few; v_call: TRBV29-1; cdr3_nt: TGCAGCGTTAACAGGGGTGGGGAGCAGTTCTTC; cdr3_aa: CSVNRGGEQFF
j_call: TRBJ1-3; d_call: TRBD1; clone_size: few; v_call: TRBV7-2; cdr3_nt: TGTGCCAGCAGCGGGACAGGGGGTTCAGACACCATATATTTT; cdr3_aa: CASSGTGGSDTIYF
j_call: TRBJ2-7; d_call: TRBD2; clone_size: few; v_call: TRBV6-5; cdr3_nt: TGTGCCACCGAAAGGGAGGGAATGAGCTCCTACGAGCAGTACTTC; cdr3_aa: CATEREGMSSYEQYF
j_call: TRBJ1-4; d_call: .; clone_size: few; v_call: TRBV4-1; cdr3_nt: TGCGCCAGCAGCCAAGATGCACAGGCAGAAACACTGTTTTTT; cdr3_aa: CASSQDAQAETLFF
j_call: TRBJ1-1; d_call: .; clone_size: .; v_call: TRBV3-1; cdr3_nt: TGTGCCAGCATCTCAAGCGGGGACGACACTGAAGCTTTCTTT; cdr3_aa: CASISSGDDTEAFF
j_call: TRBJ2-2; d_call: TRBD1; clone_size: .; v_call: TRBV5-1; cdr3_nt: TGCGCCAGCAGCCGAGAGGTTACAGGGGACGCCGGGGAGCTGTTTTTT; cdr3_aa: CASSREVTGDAGELFF
j_call: TRBJ2-3; d_call: TRBD2; clone_size: .; v_call: TRBV7-3; cdr3_nt: TGTGCCAGCAGCCTTAGCGGGACTAGCACAGATACGCAGTATTTT; cdr3_aa: CASSLSGTSTDTQYF
j_call: TRBJ1-1; d_call: .; clone_size: .; v_call: TRBV5-1; cdr3_nt: TGCGCCAGCAGCGTAACAGGGAATGAAGCTTTCTTT; cdr3_aa: CASSVTGNEAFF
j_call: TRBJ2-2; d_call: .; clone_size: few; v_call: TRBV5-1; cdr3_nt: TGCGCCAGCAGCTTGACACTCCCGAACACCGGGGAGCTGTTTTTT; cdr3_aa: CASSLTLPNTGELFF
j_call: TRBJ2-1; d_call: .; clone_size: few; v_call: TRBV5-1; cdr3_nt: TGCGCCAGCAGCCGAGAAAATGAGCAGTTCTTC; cdr3_aa: CASSRENEQFF
j_call: TRBJ2-5; d_call: TRBD1; clone_size: few; v_call: TRBV14; cdr3_nt: TGTGCCAGCAGCCATTCCGAACTTGACAGGGGGCGGGATGAGACCCAGTACTTC; cdr3_aa: CASSHSELDRGRDETQYF
j_call: TRBJ1-2; d_call: TRBD1; clone_size: .; v_call: TRBV12-3/TRBV12-4; cdr3_nt: TGTGCCAGCAGTTGGGACAGGGGACACGGCTACACCTTC; cdr3_aa: CASSWDRGHGYTF
j_call: TRBJ1-6; d_call: .; clone_size: .; v_call: TRBV9; cdr3_nt: TGTGCCAGCAGCGAGGGCCTCACAGGGAATTCACCCCTCCACTTT; cdr3_aa: CASSEGLTGNSPLHF
j_call: TRBJ2-7; d_call: TRBD2; clone_size: .; v_call: TRBV6-5; cdr3_nt: TGTGCCAGCAGCTTTACTAGCGGGAGGGAGAACGAGCAGTACTTC; cdr3_aa: CASSFTSGRENEQYF
j_call: TRBJ2-2; d_call: .; clone_size: once; v_call: TRBV7-3; cdr3_nt: TGTGCCAGCAGCCCCCTGGAGGCCACCGGGGAGCTGTTTTTT; cdr3_aa: CASSPLEATGELFF
j_call: TRBJ2-5; d_call: .; clone_size: many; v_call: TRBV2; cdr3_nt: TGTGCCAGCAGCGCAGGGAGAGAGACCCAGTACTTC; cdr3_aa: CASSAGRETQYF
j_call: TRBJ2-2; d_call: .; clone_size: few; v_call: TRBV3-1; cdr3_nt: TGTGCCAGCAGCCAGGTTAGGACCGGGGAGCTGTTTTTT; cdr3_aa: CASSQVRTGELFF
j_call: TRBJ2-1; d_call: TRBD2; clone_size: few; v_call: TRBV7-9; cdr3_nt: TGTGCCAGCAGCCGGGCTAGCGGGGGGGTCAATGAGCAGTTCTTC; cdr3_aa: CASSRASGGVNEQFF
j_call: TRBJ1-1; d_call: TRBD1; clone_size: .; v_call: TRBV10-3; cdr3_nt: TGTGCCATCAGTGAGTCAGTAGAACAGGGGAGGACTGAAGCTTTCTTT; cdr3_aa: CAISESVEQGRTEAFF
j_call: TRBJ2-3; d_call: .; clone_size: .; v_call: TRBV20-1; cdr3_nt: TGCAGTGCTAGAGAGGTGGGGACTTATACGCAGTATTTT; cdr3_aa: CSAREVGTYTQYF
j_call: TRBJ2-5; d_call: .; clone_size: few; v_call: TRBV3-1; cdr3_nt: TGTGCCAGCAGCCAAGATACAAGCGGGTGGGAGACCCAGTACTTC; cdr3_aa: CASSQDTSGWETQYF
j_call: TRBJ1-1; d_call: TRBD1; clone_size: .; v_call: TRBV29-1; cdr3_nt: TGCAGCGTTGCACAGGGGGCCTACACTGAAGCTTTCTTT; cdr3_aa: CSVAQGAYTEAFF
j_call: TRBJ2-7; d_call: TRBD1; clone_size: few; v_call: TRBV4-2; cdr3_nt: TGTGCCAGCAGCCAAGAACAGGGGAGCTCCTACGAGCAGTACTTC; cdr3_aa: CASSQEQGSSYEQYF
j_call: TRBJ2-1; d_call: .; clone_size: .; v_call: TRBV5-1; cdr3_nt: TGCGCCAGCCGGCCGGGAACAAACAATGAGCAGTTCTTC; cdr3_aa: CASRPGTNNEQFF
j_call: TRBJ1-3; d_call: TRBD1; clone_size: .; v_call: TRBV29-1; cdr3_nt: TGCAGCGTTACCCTCAGGGGGCCAGGCGTTGGAAACACCATATATTTT; cdr3_aa: CSVTLRGPGVGNTIYF
j_call: TRBJ2-7; d_call: TRBD2; clone_size: .; v_call: TRBV20-1; cdr3_nt: TGCAGTGCTAGCCCGGGGGGCTCCTACGAGCAGTACTTC; cdr3_aa: CSASPGGSYEQYF
j_call: TRBJ1-5; d_call: .; clone_size: few; v_call: TRBV5-1; cdr3_nt: TGCGCCAGCAGCTTGGGGCCGATGGGGGGGGGACAGCCCCAGCATTTT; cdr3_aa: CASSLGPMGGGQPQHF
j_call: TRBJ2-3; d_call: TRBD2; clone_size: few; v_call: TRBV29-1; cdr3_nt: TGCAGCGTTGAATACGGGGGGGCAGATACGCAGTATTTT; cdr3_aa: CSVEYGGADTQYF
j_call: TRBJ2-7; d_call: .; clone_size: few; v_call: TRBV6-5; cdr3_nt: TGTGCCAGCAGACTTGCCACAGGGAGGCATAAGGAGCAGTACTTC; cdr3_aa: CASRLATGRHKEQYF
j_call: TRBJ2-5; d_call: .; clone_size: few; v_call: TRBV29-1; cdr3_nt: TGCAGCGTGGGGTGGGGGCACCAAGAGACCCAGTACTTC; cdr3_aa: CSVGWGHQETQYF
j_call: TRBJ2-7; d_call: .; clone_size: many; v_call: TRBV20-1; cdr3_nt: TGCAGTGCTAGAGATTGGTCCACGGGGCAGGTCTACGAGCAGTACTTC; cdr3_aa: CSARDWSTGQVYEQYF
j_call: TRBJ2-5; d_call: .; clone_size: .; v_call: TRBV3-1; cdr3_nt: TGTGCCAGCAGCCACCGTCCAGAACAAGAGACCCAGTACTTC; cdr3_aa: CASSHRPEQETQYF
j_call: TRBJ2-3; d_call: .; clone_size: .; v_call: TRBV11-2; cdr3_nt: TGTGCCAGCAGCCTCGGACGGACAACTTTCACAGATACGCAGTATTTT; cdr3_aa: CASSLGRTTFTDTQYF
j_call: TRBJ2-2; d_call: .; clone_size: .; v_call: TRBV19; cdr3_nt: TGTGCCAGTAGTGAGGACGGCAACACCGGGGAGCTGTTTTTT; cdr3_aa: CASSEDGNTGELFF
j_call: TRBJ2-1; d_call: TRBD2; clone_size: few; v_call: TRBV2; cdr3_nt: TGTGCCAGCAGTGAAGCGGGGTATTACGGGGGGGATGAGCAGTTCTTC; cdr3_aa: CASSEAGYYGGDEQFF
j_call: TRBJ1-2; d_call: .; clone_size: .; v_call: TRBV20-1; cdr3_nt: TGCAGTGCCGGGACCCGGAGAGGCTACACCTTC; cdr3_aa: CSAGTRRGYTF
j_call: TRBJ2-5; d_call: .; clone_size: many; v_call: TRBV3-1; cdr3_nt: TGTGCCAGCAGAAGACAGAACCAAGAGACCCAGTACTTC; cdr3_aa: CASRRQNQETQYF
j_call: TRBJ1-1; d_call: .; clone_size: few; v_call: TRBV5-1; cdr3_nt: TGCGCCAGCCGGCGGGAACTTAACACTGAAGCTTTCTTT; cdr3_aa: CASRRELNTEAFF
j_call: TRBJ1-5; d_call: .; clone_size: few; v_call: TRBV7-9; cdr3_nt: TGTGCCAGCAGCTTAGAAGGGGATCAGCCCCAGCATTTT; cdr3_aa: CASSLEGDQPQHF
j_call: TRBJ2-3; d_call: .; clone_size: .; v_call: TRBV29-1; cdr3_nt: TGCAGCGCCGGAGGCGCTCACACAGATACGCAGTATTTT; cdr3_aa: CSAGGAHTDTQYF
j_call: TRBJ1-5; d_call: .; clone_size: .; v_call: TRBV6-5; cdr3_nt: TGTGCCAGCAGTTACTCCGCCGGCGGCAATCAGCCCCAGCATTTT; cdr3_aa: CASSYSAGGNQPQHF